This T cell receptor beta chain was observed in a study of beta chain features in type 1 diabetes. Study at large: The study found patients and healthy donors alike in age, gender and cell yields. Whole-study findings and limits: Lower insertion and higher deletion counts appeared at VDJ junctions in type 1 diabetes patients.

Unmatched junction bases numbered 12, after V lost 6 bases and J lost 16 bases. This CDR3 has 11 residues. Germline loops: CDR1 SQVTM, CDR2 ANQGSEA. cDNA synthesis used the whole RNA isolate, giving expressed TCRB sequences. The repertoire was sequenced with immunoSEQ multiplex PCR; TCRdb's copy has only in-frame clones and lacks some. This table has about 320,000 clones, around 13% appearing once. This clone has a handful of counts. Its specificity is not known. Cells sorted by CD45RO/CCR7/CD25/CD127/CD95/CD27 comprised CD4+ naive, central memory, regulatory and stem cell-like memory cells. This rearrangement joins TRBV29-1 to TRBJ2-1; 7 nucleotides match TRBD1. The TCR sequence derives from a man aged 25-45 years in good health. Sequenced input: central memory CD4+ T cells from blood. CDR3 DNA: TGCAGCGTCGCTGATGGACAGGCCGGCTTCTTC. Encoded protein: CSVADGQAGFF.